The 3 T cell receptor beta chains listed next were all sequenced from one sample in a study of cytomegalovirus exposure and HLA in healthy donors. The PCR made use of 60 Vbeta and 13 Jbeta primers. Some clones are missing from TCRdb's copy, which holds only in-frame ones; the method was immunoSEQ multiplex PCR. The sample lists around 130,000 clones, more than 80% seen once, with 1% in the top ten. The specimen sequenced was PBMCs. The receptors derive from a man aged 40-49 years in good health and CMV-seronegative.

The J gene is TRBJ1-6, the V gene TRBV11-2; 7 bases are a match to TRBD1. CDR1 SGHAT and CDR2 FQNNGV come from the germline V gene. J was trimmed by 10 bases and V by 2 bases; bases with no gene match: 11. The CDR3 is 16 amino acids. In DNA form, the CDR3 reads TGTGCCAGCAGCTTAAACCCGGGACAGTGGAACTCACCCCTCCACTTT. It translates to CASSLNPGQWNSPLHF.

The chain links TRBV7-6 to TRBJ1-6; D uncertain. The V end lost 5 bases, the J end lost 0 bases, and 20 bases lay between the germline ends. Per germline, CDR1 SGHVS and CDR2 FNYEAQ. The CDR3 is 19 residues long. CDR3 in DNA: TGTGCCAGCAGCCCGACCGCGGGCAGGCCCAGCTCCTATAATTCACCCCTCCACTTT. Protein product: CASSPTAGRPSSYNSPLHF.

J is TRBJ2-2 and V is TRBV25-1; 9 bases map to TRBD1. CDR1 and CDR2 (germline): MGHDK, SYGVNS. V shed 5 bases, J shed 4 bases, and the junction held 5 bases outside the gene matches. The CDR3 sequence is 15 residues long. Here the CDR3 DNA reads TGTGCCAGCAGTCTAACAGGGGGCCGCACCGGGGAGCTGTTTTTT. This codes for CASSLTGGRTGELFF.